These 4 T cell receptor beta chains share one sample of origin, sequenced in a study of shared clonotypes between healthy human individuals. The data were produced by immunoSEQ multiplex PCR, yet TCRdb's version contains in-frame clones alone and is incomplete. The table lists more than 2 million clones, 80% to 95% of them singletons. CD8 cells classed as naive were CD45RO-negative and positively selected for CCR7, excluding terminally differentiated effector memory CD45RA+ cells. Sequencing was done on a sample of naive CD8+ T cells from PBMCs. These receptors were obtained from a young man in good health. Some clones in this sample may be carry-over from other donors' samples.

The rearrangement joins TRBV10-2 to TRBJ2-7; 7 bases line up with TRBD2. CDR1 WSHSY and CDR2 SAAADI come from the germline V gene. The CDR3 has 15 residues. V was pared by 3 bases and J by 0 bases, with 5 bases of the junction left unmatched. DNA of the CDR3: TGCGCCAGCAGTGATGTCGCGGGAGTCTCCTACGAGCAGTACTTC. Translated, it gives CASSDVAGVSYEQYF.

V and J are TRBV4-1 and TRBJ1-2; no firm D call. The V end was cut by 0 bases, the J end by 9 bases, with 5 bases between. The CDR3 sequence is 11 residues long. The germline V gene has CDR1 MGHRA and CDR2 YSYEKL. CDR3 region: CASSQEGSYTF. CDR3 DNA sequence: TGCGCCAGCAGCCAAGAGGGCAGCTACACCTTC.

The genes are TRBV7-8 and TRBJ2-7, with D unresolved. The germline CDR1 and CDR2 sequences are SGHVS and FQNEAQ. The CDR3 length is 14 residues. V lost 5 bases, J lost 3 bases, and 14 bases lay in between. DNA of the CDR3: TGTGCCAGCAGCCTACGTGGCTTAAACTACGAGCAGTACTTC. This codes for CASSLRGLNYEQYF.

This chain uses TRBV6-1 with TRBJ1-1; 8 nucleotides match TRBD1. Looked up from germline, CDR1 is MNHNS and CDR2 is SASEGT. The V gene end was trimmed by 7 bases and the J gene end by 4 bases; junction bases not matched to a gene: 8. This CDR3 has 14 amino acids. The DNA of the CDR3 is TGTGCCAGCACCGCGACAGGGGTGGGCACTGAAGCTTTCTTT. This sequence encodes CASTATGVGTEAFF.